Listed below are T cell receptor beta chains from one sample, sequenced in a study of regulatory T cells in long-lasting Graves disease. TCRdb independently ran MiXCR on the multiplex PCR reads; one entry per CDR3 protein. The data hold hundreds of thousands of distinct CDR3 sequences, with about 16% observed a single time. Separately, the same data were catalogued under a study of T cells in Graves' hyperthyroidism and ophthalmopathy.

This specimen consisted of peripheral blood mononuclear cells (PBMCs), obtained at new diagnosis, from a patient treated with antithyroid drugs. The receptor set was obtained from a woman in her twenties or thirties with Graves disease. Each CDR3 is given with its conserved first and last residue. D genes are given only for firm matches. Clone size is stated in some rows and not others, as once, few, many or a class when expanded.

V	size	J	D	CDR3	DNA
TRBV20-1	many	TRBJ1-2	TRBD1	CGEQGVDGYTF	TGCGGAGAACAGGGGGTTGATGGCTACACCTTC
TRBV7-3	many	TRBJ2-7	TRBD1	CASSPAQTGPDSEQYF	TGTGCCAGCAGCCCGGCACAGACAGGGCCCGATTCCGAGCAGTACTTC
TRBV27	.	TRBJ2-5	TRBD2	CASRGLAGVNQETQYF	TGTGCCAGCAGAGGACTAGCGGGAGTAAACCAAGAGACCCAGTACTTC
TRBV19	.	TRBJ1-3	.	CASKEGDSSGNTIYF	TGTGCCAGTAAGGAGGGTGATTCCTCTGGAAACACCATATATTTT
TRBV5-1	many	TRBJ1-2	.	CASSLETGPYGYTF	TGCGCCAGCAGCTTGGAGACAGGACCATATGGCTACACCTTC
TRBV12-3/TRBV12-4	few	TRBJ2-3	.	CASRPAGPEFTDTQYF	TGTGCCAGCAGGCCCGCTGGGCCCGAATTCACAGATACGCAGTATTTT
TRBV28	few	TRBJ2-5	.	CASSWYQETQYF	TGTGCCAGCAGTTGGTACCAAGAGACCCAGTACTTC
TRBV6-9	.	TRBJ1-1	.	CASSYFLRSQAFF	TGTGCCAGCAGTTACTTTTTGAGGTCTCAAGCTTTCTTT
TRBV9	.	TRBJ2-3	TRBD1	CASSAVQGGDTQYF	TGTGCCAGCAGCGCAGTACAGGGGGGTGATACGCAGTATTTT
TRBV12-3/TRBV12-4	many	TRBJ2-1	TRBD2	CASSVGGSRDEQFF	TGTGCCAGCAGTGTTGGCGGGAGTAGGGATGAGCAGTTCTTC
TRBV15	.	TRBJ2-5	.	CATSTDWETQYF	TGTGCCACCAGCACTGATTGGGAGACCCAGTACTTC
TRBV7-8	many	TRBJ2-7	.	CASSRASYEQYF	TGTGCCAGCAGTAGGGCCTCCTACGAGCAGTACTTC
TRBV28	.	TRBJ2-3	TRBD1	CASARTGGLHTDTQYF	TGTGCCAGCGCCCGGACAGGGGGCCTACACACAGATACGCAGTATTTT
TRBV12-3/TRBV12-4	few	TRBJ2-7	.	CASSSVATNYEQYF	TGTGCCAGCAGTTCAGTAGCGACAAACTACGAGCAGTACTTC
TRBV27	many	TRBJ1-2	.	CASSFLAGEGYTF	TGTGCCAGCAGTTTCTTGGCAGGGGAGGGCTACACCTTC
TRBV9	few	TRBJ2-1	TRBD2	CASSVVAVAGGIEQFF	TGTGCCAGCAGCGTAGTTGCAGTAGCGGGAGGTATTGAGCAGTTCTTC
TRBV7-8	many	TRBJ2-5	TRBD1	CASTPSRGLGTGYETQYF	TGTGCCAGCACCCCATCGAGAGGGCTCGGGACAGGGTACGAGACCCAGTACTTC
TRBV19	few	TRBJ1-5	TRBD1	CASSIPEWTGVDQPQHF	TGTGCCAGTAGTATACCCGAGTGGACAGGGGTAGACCAGCCCCAGCATTTT